This TCR beta chain was recorded in a study of cytomegalovirus exposure and HLA in healthy donors. A remark on this clone: Its antigen is not identified.

The ends were cut back, 1 base at V and 2 bases at J, with 6 bases in the middle. Germline V lookup: CDR1 SGHNT, CDR2 YYREEE (reference sequence). There are 14 residues in the CDR3. PCR was performed using 60 Vbeta and 13 Jbeta primers. Profiling relied on immunoSEQ multiplex PCR, and the TCRdb table lists in-frame clones only, not all of them. The sample lists some 120,000 clones, 75% to 85% seen once, with about 3.3% in the top ten. Findings and limits, study-wide: The study labeled under 200 TCR beta chains cytomegalovirus-associated.

The donors (healthy individuals) were bone marrow donors. The chain combines TRBV5-4 with TRBJ2-2; D gene uncertain. The sequenced material came from PBMCs. This receptor was taken from a male donor in good health and CMV-seronegative. CDR3 residues: CASSLRQNTGELFF. The CDR3 DNA is TGTGCCAGCAGCTTGAGACAAAACACCGGGGAGCTGTTTTTT. Filled out from reference TRBV5-4 and TRBJ2-2, the complete variable domain reads ETGVTQSPTHLIKTRGQQVTLRCSSQSGHNTVSWYQQALGQGPQFIFQYYREEENGRGNFPPRFSGLQFPNYSSELNVNALELDDSALYLCASSLRQNTGELFFGEGSRLTVL.